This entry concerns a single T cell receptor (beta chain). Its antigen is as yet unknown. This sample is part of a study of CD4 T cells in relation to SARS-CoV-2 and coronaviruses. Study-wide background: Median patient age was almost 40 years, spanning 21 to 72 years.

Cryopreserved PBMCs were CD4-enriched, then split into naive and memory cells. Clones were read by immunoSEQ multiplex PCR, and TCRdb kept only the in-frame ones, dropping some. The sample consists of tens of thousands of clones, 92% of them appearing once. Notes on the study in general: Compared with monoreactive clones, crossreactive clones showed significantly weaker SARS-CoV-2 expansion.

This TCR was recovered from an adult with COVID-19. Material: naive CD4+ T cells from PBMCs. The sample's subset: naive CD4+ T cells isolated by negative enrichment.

CDR3 nucleotide sequence: TGTGCCAGTAGTATGATGAGAGGGGGGACCGGGGAGCTGTTTTTT. Translating it yields CASSMMRGGTGELFF. V is TRBV19 and J is TRBJ2-2; D may match TRBD1 or TRBD2 (6 bases each). The V gene's germline CDR1 is LNHDA and CDR2 SQIVND (reference sequence). The CDR3 loop spans 15 amino acids. Deletions cut 3 bases from V and 5 bases from J, with 13 bases between. Filled out from reference TRBV19 and TRBJ2-2, the complete variable domain reads DGGITQSPKYLFRKEGQNVTLSCEQNLNHDAMYWYRQDPGQGLRLIYYSQIVNDFQKGDIAEGYSVSREKKESFPLTVTSAQKNPTAFYLCASSMMRGGTGELFFGEGSRLTVL.